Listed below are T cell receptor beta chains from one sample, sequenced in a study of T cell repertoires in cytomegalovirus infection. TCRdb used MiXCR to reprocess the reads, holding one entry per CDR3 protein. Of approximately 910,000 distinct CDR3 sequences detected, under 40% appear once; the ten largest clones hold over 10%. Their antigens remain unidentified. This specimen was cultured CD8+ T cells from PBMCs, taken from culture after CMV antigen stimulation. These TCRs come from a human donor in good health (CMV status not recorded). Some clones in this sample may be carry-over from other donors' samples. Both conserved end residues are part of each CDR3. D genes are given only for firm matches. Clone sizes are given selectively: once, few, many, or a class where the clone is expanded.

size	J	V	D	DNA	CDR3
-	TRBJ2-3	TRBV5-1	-	TGCGCCAGCCGCTCGACTAGGCAGGATACGCAGTATTTT	CASRSTRQDTQYF
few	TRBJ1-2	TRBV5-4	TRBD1	TGTGCCACGTCGGGACAGGCGCATTATGGCTACACCTTC	CATSGQAHYGYTF
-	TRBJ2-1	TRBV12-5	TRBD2	TGTGCTAGTGGTCTATCCGGGACTAGCCCCCATGAGCAGTTCTTC	CASGLSGTSPHEQFF
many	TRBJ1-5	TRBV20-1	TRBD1	TGCAGTGCTAGGGGTGGACAGGACTATTACTGGCATTTT	CSARGGQDYYWHF
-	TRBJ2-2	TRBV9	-	TGTGCCAGCAGCGTAGAGGAACGGGGGGCCAACACCGGGGAGCTGTTTTTT	CASSVEERGANTGELFF
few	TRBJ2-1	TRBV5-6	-	TGTGCCAGCAGCGGGACGGATTTAAGGGGTCCTGCCTACAATGAGCAGTTCTTC	CASSGTDLRGPAYNEQFF
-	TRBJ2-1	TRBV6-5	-	TGTGCCAGCAGTTACTCAGGCCGCTACAATGAGCAGTTCTTC	CASSYSGRYNEQFF
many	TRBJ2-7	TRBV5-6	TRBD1	TGTGCCAGCAGCCCGGGACAGGGGGAAAAGTTCTACGAGCAGTACTTC	CASSPGQGEKFYEQYF
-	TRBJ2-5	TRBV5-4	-	TGTGCCAGCAGCCGCCGGGGGCTCCAAGAGACCCAGTACTTC	CASSRRGLQETQYF
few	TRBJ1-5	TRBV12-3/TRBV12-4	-	TGTGCCAGCAGTTGGGTGAGTTCGGGGAGGCCCCAGCATTTT	CASSWVSSGRPQHF
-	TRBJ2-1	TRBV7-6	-	TGTGCTAGCAGCTTCTCGCCTAGCGTCCACAATGAGCAGTTCTTC	CASSFSPSVHNEQFF
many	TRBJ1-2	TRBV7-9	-	TGTGCCAGCAGCTTACTTGGCTACACCTTC	CASSLLGYTF
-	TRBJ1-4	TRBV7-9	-	TGTGCCAGCAGCCTACTAGGGGTCGGGCATGAAAAACTGTTTTTT	CASSLLGVGHEKLFF
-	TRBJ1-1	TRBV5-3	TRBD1	TGTGCCAGCAGCTCGAGGACAGGGGCTTTAAAAGACACTGAAGCTTTCTTT	CASSSRTGALKDTEAFF
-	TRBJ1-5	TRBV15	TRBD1	TGTGCCACCAGCAGAGATAAGGGGGCGAATCAGCCCCAGCATTTT	CATSRDKGANQPQHF
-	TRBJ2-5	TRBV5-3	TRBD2	TGTGCCAGCAGCTACCGAGCGGGGGGACAAGAGACCCAGTACTTC	CASSYRAGGQETQYF
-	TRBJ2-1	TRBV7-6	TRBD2	TGTGCCAGCGGCTTAGGACGGGGGGGCGGGAATGAGCAGTTCTTC	CASGLGRGGGNEQFF
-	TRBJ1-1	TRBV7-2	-	TGTGCCAGCAGCTCCCCCCAGGTACGGCGAACTGAAGCTTTCTTT	CASSSPQVRRTEAFF
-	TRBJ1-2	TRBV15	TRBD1	TGTGCCACCAGCTCGAGACAGGGAAGTGGCTACACCTTC	CATSSRQGSGYTF
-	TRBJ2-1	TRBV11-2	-	TGTGCCAGCAGCCAGGGCCCCCAGGGGAATGAGCAGTTCTTC	CASSQGPQGNEQFF
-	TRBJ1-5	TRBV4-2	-	TGTGCCAGCAGCCAAGATAGGAGGGTAATGGGTCAGCCCCAGCATTTT	CASSQDRRVMGQPQHF
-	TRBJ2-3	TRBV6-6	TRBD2	TGTGCCAGCAGTTCCTTAGGCGGGGGGGTCACAGATACGCAGTATTTT	CASSSLGGGVTDTQYF